Listed below are T cell receptor beta chains from one sample, sequenced in a study of CD8 T cells in Susac syndrome. TCRdb re-called the immunoSEQ multiplex PCR reads through MiXCR, storing one row per CDR3 protein. The data contain 56,000 or so distinct CDR3 sequences, 85% to 95% of them singletons. Specimen: CD8+ T cells from PBMCs. The receptors here all came from a human donor with Susac syndrome. Each CDR3 is given with its conserved first and last residue. D genes are given only for firm matches. Rows may omit the clone size; those that give it use once, few, many or a size class.

D: .
J: TRBJ2-1
V: TRBV3-1
size: .
CDR3: CASSQEPGPGDEQFF
DNA: TGTGCCAGCAGCCAAGAACCGGGGCCGGGGGACGAGCAGTTCTTC

D: TRBD2
J: TRBJ2-3
V: TRBV29-1
size: .
CDR3: CSMGQRGRSTDTQYF
DNA: TGCAGCATGGGGCAGCGGGGGCGAAGCACAGATACGCAGTATTTT

D: TRBD1
J: TRBJ2-6
V: TRBV29-1
size: .
CDR3: CSVVGRDSSWANVLTF
DNA: TGCAGCGTTGTTGGCAGGGACAGCTCTTGGGCCAACGTCCTGACTTTC

D: .
J: TRBJ2-7
V: TRBV6-5
size: .
CDR3: CASTSDRGEQYF
DNA: .

D: .
J: TRBJ2-3
V: TRBV30
size: .
CDR3: CAWSVSGETQYF
DNA: TGTGCCTGGAGTGTATCGGGGGAGACGCAGTATTTT

D: TRBD1
J: TRBJ1-2
V: TRBV4-3
size: .
CDR3: CASSPDRVGYGYTF
DNA: TGCGCCAGCAGCCCGGACAGGGTCGGCTATGGCTACACCTTC

D: .
J: TRBJ2-5
V: TRBV7-8
size: once
CDR3: CASSYRLGRETQYF
DNA: TGTGCCAGCAGCTACCGACTCGGCCGGGAGACCCAGTACTTC

D: .
J: TRBJ2-7
V: TRBV20-1
size: .
CDR3: CSARDSAGTYEQYF
DNA: TGCAGTGCTAGAGATTCGGCGGGTACCTACGAGCAGTACTTC

D: .
J: TRBJ2-1
V: TRBV7-9
size: .
CDR3: CASSLEWRDEQFF
DNA: TGTGCCAGCAGCTTAGAGTGGCGAGATGAGCAGTTCTTC

D: .
J: TRBJ1-1
V: TRBV30
size: .
CDR3: CAWITATEAFF
DNA: TGTGCCTGGATTACAGCAACTGAAGCTTTCTTT

D: TRBD1
J: TRBJ1-1
V: TRBV9
size: .
CDR3: CASSPYPVQGTEAFF
DNA: TGTGCCAGCAGCCCCTACCCTGTACAGGGGACTGAAGCTTTCTTT

D: .
J: TRBJ1-5
V: TRBV9
size: .
CDR3: CASSSGLFGNQPQHF
DNA: TGTGCCAGCAGCTCCGGACTTTTTGGCAATCAGCCCCAGCATTTT

D: .
J: TRBJ2-1
V: TRBV2
size: once
CDR3: CASSEAPLDTGSFYNERFF
DNA: TGTGCCAGCAGTGAAGCGCCGCTCGATACAGGGAGCTTCTACAATGAGCGTTTCTTC

D: .
J: TRBJ2-7
V: TRBV15
size: .
CDR3: CATSRQGEPYEQYF
DNA: TGTGCCACCAGCAGACAGGGAGAACCCTACGAGCAGTACTTC

D: .
J: TRBJ2-7
V: TRBV18
size: .
CDR3: CASSPAAGWNEQYF
DNA: TGTGCCAGCTCCCCCGCGGCGGGTTGGAACGAGCAGTACTTC

D: .
J: TRBJ1-1
V: TRBV20-1
size: .
CDR3: CSASTGASLMNTEAFF
DNA: TGCAGTGCTAGTACGGGGGCAAGTCTAATGAACACTGAAGCTTTCTTT

D: TRBD1
J: TRBJ1-5
V: TRBV20-1
size: .
CDR3: CSARGQGAQPQHF
DNA: TGCAGTGCTAGAGGGCAGGGGGCTCAGCCCCAGCATTTT

D: .
J: TRBJ2-5
V: TRBV4-3
size: .
CDR3: CASSQDRGRETQYF
DNA: TGCGCCAGCAGCCAAGACAGAGGACGGGAGACCCAGTACTTC

D: .
J: TRBJ1-2
V: TRBV5-6
size: .
CDR3: CASSLSSIYGYTF
DNA: TGTGCCAGCAGCTTAAGCTCTATCTATGGCTACACCTTC

D: TRBD1
J: TRBJ1-2
V: TRBV20-1
size: .
CDR3: CSAAGQDYGYTF
DNA: TGCAGTGCCGCGGGACAGGACTATGGCTACACCTTC

D: .
J: TRBJ1-5
V: TRBV4-1
size: .
CDR3: CASSQVSSNQPQHF
DNA: TGCGCCAGCAGCCAAGTGAGTAGCAATCAGCCCCAGCATTTT

D: .
J: TRBJ1-1
V: TRBV12-3/TRBV12-4
size: .
CDR3: CASAKYRATEAFF
DNA: TGTGCCAGCGCCAAGTACAGGGCCACTGAAGCTTTCTTT

D: .
J: TRBJ2-7
V: TRBV12-3/TRBV12-4
size: few
CDR3: CASSSGSYEQYF
DNA: TGTGCCAGCAGTAGCGGATCCTACGAGCAGTACTTC

D: .
J: TRBJ2-2
V: TRBV5-6
size: .
CDR3: CASSFRQANTGELFF
DNA: TGTGCCAGCAGCTTCCGGCAAGCGAACACCGGGGAGCTGTTTTTT

D: TRBD1
J: TRBJ2-5
V: TRBV6-1
size: .
CDR3: CASSARERGQQETQYF
DNA: TGTGCCAGCAGTGCTCGTGAGAGGGGGCAACAGGAGACCCAGTACTTC

D: TRBD2
J: TRBJ2-2
V: TRBV13
size: few
CDR3: CASSSGGLNTGELFF
DNA: TGTGCCAGCAGCTCGGGGGGACTGAACACCGGGGAGCTGTTTTTT

D: .
J: TRBJ2-3
V: TRBV14
size: .
CDR3: CASSPLRGGTDTQYF
DNA: TGTGCCAGCAGCCCCTTGAGGGGGGGCACAGATACGCAGTATTTT

D: .
J: TRBJ1-4
V: TRBV30
size: .
CDR3: CAWSLPEKLFF
DNA: TGTGCCTGGAGTCTGCCCGAAAAACTGTTTTTT

D: TRBD1
J: TRBJ2-5
V: TRBV7-9
size: .
CDR3: CASSFVLGQYQETQYF
DNA: TGTGCCAGCAGCTTCGTCTTGGGACAGTACCAAGAGACCCAGTACTTC

D: .
J: TRBJ2-3
V: TRBV20-1
size: .
CDR3: CSARRTEVTQYF
DNA: TGCAGTGCTCGCAGGACCGAGGTTACGCAGTATTTT

D: TRBD1
J: TRBJ2-7
V: TRBV6-2/TRBV6-3
size: .
CDR3: CASSYSPDRGEYEQYF
DNA: TGTGCCAGCAGTTACTCTCCGGACAGGGGGGAGTATGAGCAGTACTTC

D: .
J: TRBJ1-2
V: TRBV30
size: .
CDR3: CAWSVMSVRGYTF
DNA: TGTGCCTGGAGTGTGATGTCAGTACGCGGCTACACCTTC

D: TRBD2
J: TRBJ2-5
V: TRBV27
size: .
CDR3: CASSLTSGDSTQYF
DNA: TGTGCCAGCAGTTTGACTAGCGGGGATTCTACCCAGTACTTC

D: .
J: TRBJ2-3
V: TRBV12-3/TRBV12-4
size: .
CDR3: CASSQGGPGDTQYF
DNA: TGTGCCAGCAGCCAGGGGGGCCCGGGAGATACGCAGTATTTT

D: .
J: TRBJ1-5
V: TRBV4-1
size: .
CDR3: CASSQVGEGHQPQHF
DNA: TGCGCCAGCAGCCAAGTAGGGGAGGGCCATCAGCCCCAGCATTTT

D: TRBD1
J: TRBJ1-5
V: TRBV12-3/TRBV12-4
size: .
CDR3: CASSARGQPQHF
DNA: TGTGCCAGCAGCGCCAGGGGGCAGCCCCAGCATTTT

D: TRBD1
J: TRBJ2-7
V: TRBV29-1
size: .
CDR3: CSVAGGAGYEQYF
DNA: TGCAGCGTTGCAGGGGGCGCTGGATACGAGCAGTACTTC

D: .
J: TRBJ2-7
V: TRBV29-1
size: once
CDR3: CSVEDQDSYEQYF
DNA: TGCAGCGTTGAAGATCAGGACTCCTACGAGCAGTACTTC

D: TRBD1
J: TRBJ1-5
V: TRBV20-1
size: .
CDR3: CSARDRSSGGNQPQHF
DNA: TGCAGTGCCCGGGACAGAAGTTCCGGGGGCAATCAGCCCCAGCATTTT

D: .
J: TRBJ1-1
V: TRBV12-3/TRBV12-4
size: .
CDR3: CASSTGTTEAFF
DNA: TGTGCCAGCAGTACAGGGACCACTGAAGCTTTCTTT